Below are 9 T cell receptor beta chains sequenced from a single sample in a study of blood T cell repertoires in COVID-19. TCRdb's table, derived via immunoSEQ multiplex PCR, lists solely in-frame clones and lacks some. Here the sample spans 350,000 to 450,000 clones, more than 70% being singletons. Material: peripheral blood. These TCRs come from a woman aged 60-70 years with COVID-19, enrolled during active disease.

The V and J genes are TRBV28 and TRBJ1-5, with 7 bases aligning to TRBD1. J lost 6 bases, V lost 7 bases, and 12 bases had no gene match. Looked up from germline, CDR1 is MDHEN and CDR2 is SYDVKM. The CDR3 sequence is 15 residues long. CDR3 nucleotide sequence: TGTGCCAGCATCTTAACGACAGGGCTGAGTCAGCCCCAGCATTTT. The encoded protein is CASILTTGLSQPQHF.

Here the CDR3 reads CASSPTGHYEQYF. CDR3 nucleotide sequence: TGTGCCAGCAGCCCAACGGGACACTACGAGCAGTACTTC. The rearrangement joins TRBV7-9 to TRBJ2-7, with a tentative D call TRBD1 (6 bases). Per germline, CDR1 SEHNR and CDR2 FQNEAQ (reference sequence). The CDR3 has 13 residues. V lost 5 bases, J lost 3 bases, and 11 bases lay in between. Based on the CDR3 plus reference TRBV7-9 and TRBJ2-7, the full variable domain is DTGVSQNPRHKITKRGQNVTFRCDPISEHNRLYWYRQTLGQGPEFLTYFQNEAQLEKSRLLSDRFSAERPKGSFSTLEIQRTEQGDSAMYLCASSPTGHYEQYFGPGTRLTVT.

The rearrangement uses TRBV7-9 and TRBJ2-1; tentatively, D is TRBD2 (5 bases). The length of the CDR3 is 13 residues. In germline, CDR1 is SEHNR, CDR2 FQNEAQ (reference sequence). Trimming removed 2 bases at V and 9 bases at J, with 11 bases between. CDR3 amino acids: CASSLSGSGEQFF. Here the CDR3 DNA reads TGTGCCAGCAGCTTATCTGGGAGTGGTGAGCAGTTCTTC.

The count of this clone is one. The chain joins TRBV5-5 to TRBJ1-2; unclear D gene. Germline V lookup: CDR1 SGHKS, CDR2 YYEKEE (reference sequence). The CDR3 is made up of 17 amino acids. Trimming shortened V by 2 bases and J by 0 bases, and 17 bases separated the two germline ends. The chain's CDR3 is CASSLSGSGRSNYGYTF. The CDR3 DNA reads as TGTGCCAGCAGCTTATCTGGGTCAGGCCGATCTAACTATGGCTACACCTTC.

CDR3 in amino acids: CASSESGGAGNSPLHF. CDR3 DNA sequence: TGTGCCAGCAGTGAGTCGGGGGGCGCGGGGAATTCACCCCTCCACTTT. The V and J genes are TRBV6-1 and TRBJ1-6; D possibly corresponds to TRBD1 (6 bases). Germline values: CDR1 MNHNS, CDR2 SASEGT. CDR3 length equals 16 residues. V shed 3 bases and J shed 7 bases, with 16 bases lying between them.

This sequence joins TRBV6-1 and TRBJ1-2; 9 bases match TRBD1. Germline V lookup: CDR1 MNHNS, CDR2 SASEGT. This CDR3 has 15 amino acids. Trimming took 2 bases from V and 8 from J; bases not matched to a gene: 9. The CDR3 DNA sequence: TGTGCCAGCAGTGAAAGCCAGGACAGGGGTTGGGGCTACACCTTC. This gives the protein CASSESQDRGWGYTF.

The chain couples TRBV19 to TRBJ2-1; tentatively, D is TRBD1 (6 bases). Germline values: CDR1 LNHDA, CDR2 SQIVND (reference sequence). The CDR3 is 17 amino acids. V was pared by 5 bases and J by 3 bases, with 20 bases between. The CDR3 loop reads CASSPRSSGTNYNEQFF. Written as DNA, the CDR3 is TGTGCCAGTAGTCCTAGATCTTCCGGGACAAACTACAATGAGCAGTTCTTC.

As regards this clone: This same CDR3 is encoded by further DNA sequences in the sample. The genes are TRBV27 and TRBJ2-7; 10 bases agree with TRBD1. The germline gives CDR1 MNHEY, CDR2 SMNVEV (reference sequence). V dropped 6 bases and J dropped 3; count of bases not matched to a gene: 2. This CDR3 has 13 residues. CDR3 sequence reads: CASRRTGGYEQYF. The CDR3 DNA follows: TGTGCCAGCAGGCGGACAGGGGGCTACGAGCAGTACTTC.

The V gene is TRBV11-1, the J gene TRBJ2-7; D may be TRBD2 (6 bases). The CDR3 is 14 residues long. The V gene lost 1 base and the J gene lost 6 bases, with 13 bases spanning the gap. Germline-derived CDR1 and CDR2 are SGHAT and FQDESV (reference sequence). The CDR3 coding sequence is TGTGCCAGCAGCTTAGTCGGAGGGGACGGCGAGCAGTACTTC. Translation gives CASSLVGGDGEQYF.